This T cell receptor beta chain was identified in a study of shared clonotypes between healthy human individuals. Measured with immunoSEQ multiplex PCR; TCRdb has only the in-frame clones, and not every one. The table lists about 2.3 million clones, over 90% of them singletons. Trimming took 1 base from V and 5 from J, leaving 15 bases between them. Germline CDR1 and CDR2: KGHSH and LQKENI. CDR3 length equals 15 residues. The clonotype was recovered from a man younger than 30 in good health. Some clones in this sample may be carry-over from other donors' samples. The rearrangement joins TRBV18 to TRBJ2-7, with TRBD1 as a possible D gene (6 bases). Sequencing was done on a sample of naive CD4+ T cells from PBMCs. Noted subset: CD45RA+ positively selected. The CDR3 nucleotides are TGTGCCAGCTCACCACTAGGGGCTGGGGGCAACGAGCAGTACTTC. It translates to CASSPLGAGGNEQYF.